A selection of T cell receptor beta chains follows, all from one sample in a study of cytomegalovirus exposure and HLA in healthy donors. Profiling relied on immunoSEQ multiplex PCR, and the TCRdb table lists in-frame clones only, not all of them. This table holds 80,000 to 100,000 clones, under 85% found once. Input material: PBMCs. The receptor source for this set is a man aged 50 to 59 in good health and CMV-seropositive. Each CDR3 is given with its conserved first and last residue. D genes are given only for firm matches. The size of a clone is reported for some rows only, either as once, few or many, or as a class for expanded clones.

cdr3_nt cdr3_aa v_call d_call clone_size j_call
TGCGCCAGCTCCCCCGGGACAGGGAACACTGAAGCTTTCTTT CASSPGTGNTEAFF TRBV5-1 TRBD1 - TRBJ1-1
TGTGCCAGCAGCGTACTAAGACAGGACACCTTGGGCACTGAAGCTTTCTTT CASSVLRQDTLGTEAFF TRBV9 - - TRBJ1-1
TGTGCCAGCCGGGACAGGGTAAACAATCAGCCCCAGCATTTT CASRDRVNNQPQHF TRBV28 TRBD1 - TRBJ1-5
TGTGCCAGCAGTTTCCTACCAGGGGCTGGGGAGCAGTACTTC CASSFLPGAGEQYF TRBV28 - - TRBJ2-7
TGTGCCAGCAGTTTATCGATCCAGGGACTGGAGACCCAGTACTTC CASSLSIQGLETQYF TRBV27 - - TRBJ2-5
TGTGCCAGCAGCTCGATGGCGGCACAGGGTGGGGAGACCCAGTACTTC CASSSMAAQGGETQYF TRBV7-8 - - TRBJ2-5
TGTGCCAGCAGACCCCCCGGGACTATAATGCAGGGGACAGATACGCAGTATTTT CASRPPGTIMQGTDTQYF TRBV28 - - TRBJ2-3
TGTGCCAGTAGACAGGGGAGCCAGCCCCAGCATTTT CASRQGSQPQHF TRBV19 TRBD1 - TRBJ1-5
TGTGCCAGCAGCGCCAGGGGCTACGAGCAGTACTTC CASSARGYEQYF TRBV7-9 - once TRBJ2-7
TGTGCCAGCAGCCTGGGACAGAATCAGCCCCAGCATTTT CASSLGQNQPQHF TRBV5-6 TRBD1 - TRBJ1-5
TGTGCCAGCAATAGGGGGACAGCCTACAATGAGCAGTTCTTC CASNRGTAYNEQFF TRBV7-9 TRBD1 - TRBJ2-1
TGCGCCAGCAGTCGTAGCGGGGGGGCCACAGATACGCAGTATTTT CASSRSGGATDTQYF TRBV10-2 TRBD2 once TRBJ2-3
TGTGCCAGCAGTGACGGGGACTCCCCCACAGATACGCAGTATTTT CASSDGDSPTDTQYF TRBV6-4 - - TRBJ2-3
TGTGCCAGCAAACTAGCGGGGGATGAGACCCAGTACTTC CASKLAGDETQYF TRBV2 TRBD2 once TRBJ2-5
TGTGCCAGCAGCCTCTCGGGGTCAGGGAGGAAACTGTTTTTT CASSLSGSGRKLFF TRBV25-1 - - TRBJ1-4
TGTGCCACCAGCAGTGGGACTGATAATCAGCCCCAGAATTTT CATSSGTDNQPQNF TRBV15 - - TRBJ1-5
TGTGCCAGCAGCCCCGATTCGACAGGCACCTCCTACGAGCAGTACTTC CASSPDSTGTSYEQYF TRBV4-2 - - TRBJ2-7
TGTGCCAGCAGCGTAGGCATTAGCGGGGGGGGAGATACGCAGTATTTT CASSVGISGGGDTQYF TRBV9 TRBD2 - TRBJ2-3
TGTGCCAGCAGCTTCGGACAGGGGGCGAGGATCGGTCAGCCCCAGCATTTT CASSFGQGARIGQPQHF TRBV7-2 TRBD1 - TRBJ1-5
TGTGCCAGTAGTATAGATCTCCGAGTTAGCCAGCCCCAGCATTTT CASSIDLRVSQPQHF TRBV19 - once TRBJ1-5
TGTGCCAGCAGCTTAGGGGGGACCTATGGCTACCCCTTC CASSLGGTYGYPF TRBV7-3 - few TRBJ1-2
TGTGCCAGCAGCGCGGGGTTAACTAATGAAAAACTGTTTTTT CASSAGLTNEKLFF TRBV9 - once TRBJ1-4
TGTGCCAGCAGTGCCGAGGGACATTTAGTTAATTCACCCCTCCACTTT CASSAEGHLVNSPLHF TRBV27 - - TRBJ1-6
TGTGCCTGCGCGTCGGACAGACCTGGCTACCCCTTC CACASDRPGYPF TRBV7-9 - - TRBJ1-2
TGCGCCAGCAGCCAAGATATAGGGGACAATCAGCCCCAGCATTTT CASSQDIGDNQPQHF TRBV4-3 - once TRBJ1-5
TGCGCCAGCAGCTCTGGACAGGGGGTCAATCAGCCCCAGCATTTT CASSSGQGVNQPQHF TRBV5-1 TRBD1 - TRBJ1-5
TGTGCCAGCAGTGAAGCGCTTACAGGGGTGCGGGAGACCCAGTACTTC CASSEALTGVRETQYF TRBV2 TRBD1 once TRBJ2-5
TGTGCCAGCAGCGACGGTCCCAATAGCGGGACGGTGGGGGAGACCCAGTACTTC CASSDGPNSGTVGETQYF TRBV9 TRBD2 - TRBJ2-5
TGTGCCACCAGCAGATTCGGACAGGCTGGGGCCAACGTCCTGACTTTC CATSRFGQAGANVLTF TRBV15 TRBD1 once TRBJ2-6
TGTGCCAGCTATGGGGCAGGGCGAGGCTACACCTTC CASYGAGRGYTF TRBV2 - - TRBJ1-2
TGTGCCAGCACCCCAACAGGGAACACTGAAGCTTTCTTT CASTPTGNTEAFF TRBV7-9 - - TRBJ1-1
TGTGCCAGCAGTTTATTCGGGACAGGGGGTGATCAGCCCCAGCATTTT CASSLFGTGGDQPQHF TRBV27 TRBD1 - TRBJ1-5
TGTGCCAGCAGCTTTCGTCGAGGGGAAAAACTGTTTTTT CASSFRRGEKLFF TRBV7-9 - - TRBJ1-4
TGCAGCGTTGAAGGACAGATGAACACTGAAGCTTTCTTT CSVEGQMNTEAFF TRBV29-1 - - TRBJ1-1
TGTGCCAGCAGCCCCCCGGGGGGTTGGGACACTGAAGCTTTCTTT CASSPPGGWDTEAFF TRBV9 - - TRBJ1-1
TGTGCCAGCAGTTGCACGGACAGGGGTGGCACTGAAGCTTTCTTT CASSCTDRGGTEAFF TRBV7-9 TRBD1 - TRBJ1-1
TGCGCCAGCGGCGAATGGGAGAATAGCAATTCACCCCTCCACTTT CASGEWENSNSPLHF TRBV5-1 - - TRBJ1-6
TGTGCCAGCCGGGACAGCTACGAGCAGTACTTC CASRDSYEQYF TRBV28 TRBD1 - TRBJ2-7
TGTGCCAGCAGCCCGACAGGGGGCTCCTACAATGAGCAGTTCTTC CASSPTGGSYNEQFF TRBV27 TRBD1 - TRBJ2-1
TGTGCCAGTAGTACCCACAGGGCCTCGAACACTGAAGCTTTCTTT CASSTHRASNTEAFF TRBV19 - - TRBJ1-1
TGTGCCAGCAGCTTGATCATCAGTTTATCAACAGATACGCAGTATTTT CASSLIISLSTDTQYF TRBV5-6 - - TRBJ2-3
TGTGCCAGCAGTTACCTGCCGGGGGTGGCTGAAGCTTTCTTT CASSYLPGVAEAFF TRBV6-7 - few TRBJ1-1
TGTGCCAGCAAATTTGAGACAAAGAACACTGAAGCTTTCTTT CASKFETKNTEAFF TRBV27 - - TRBJ1-1
TGTGCCAGCAGCCCCGTCGTCTCGGCAGGGTACGAAAAACTGTTTTTT CASSPVVSAGYEKLFF TRBV7-2 - - TRBJ1-4
TGTGCCACCAGCCAGGGCGCGCGACAGCCCCAGAATTTT CATSQGARQPQNF TRBV15 - - TRBJ1-5
TGTGCCACCTTAGGGAGGAGCCCCGATACGCAGTATTTT CATLGRSPDTQYF TRBV10-3 - - TRBJ2-3
TGTGCCAGTAGTACAACGGGACAGGGAATTATGGGCTACACCTTC CASSTTGQGIMGYTF TRBV19 TRBD1 once TRBJ1-2
TGTGCCAGCCTACAGGGAGCGAATCAGCCCCAGCATTTT CASLQGANQPQHF TRBV2 - - TRBJ1-5
TGTGCCAGCTCCCCTCAAAGGACACAGGGTTACGAGCAGTACTTC CASSPQRTQGYEQYF TRBV18 - - TRBJ2-7
TGTGCCAGCAGTGGAGGACAGGGAAGGAATCAGCCCCAGCATTTT CASSGGQGRNQPQHF TRBV25-1 TRBD1 - TRBJ1-5
TGTGCCAGCAGCTTAGGCGGGCGGGGGTGGCAAGAGACCCAGTACTTC CASSLGGRGWQETQYF TRBV7-2 TRBD2 - TRBJ2-5
TGTGCCAGCAGTTACACCGGACAGGGCCATCAGCCCCAGCATTTT CASSYTGQGHQPQHF TRBV6-5 TRBD1 - TRBJ1-5
TGTGCCAGCAGTGAAGTTGGCCGGGGTCGGGAGCAGTTCTTC CASSEVGRGREQFF TRBV6-1 - - TRBJ2-1
TGTGCCAGCAGCTTAGGACTCCAAGAGACCCAGTACTTC CASSLGLQETQYF TRBV7-2 - few TRBJ2-5
TGTGCCAGCAGTTACGACAGGGGTGGGGCTAGAGAGCAGTACTTC CASSYDRGGAREQYF TRBV6-5 TRBD1 - TRBJ2-7
TGTGCCAGCAGCCCTAACGGTCTAAGAGCTTTCTTT CASSPNGLRAFF TRBV14 - once TRBJ1-1
TGTGCCAGCAGCGTAATGGGGGGGACACTTGAAAAACTGTTTTTT CASSVMGGTLEKLFF TRBV7-9 - - TRBJ1-4
TGTGCCAGCAGCTTAATGCGGGGTTTATACACAGATACGCAGTATTTT CASSLMRGLYTDTQYF TRBV13 - - TRBJ2-3
TGCGCCAGCAGCCAAGATATAATGGTTAACTATGGCTACCCCTTC CASSQDIMVNYGYPF TRBV4-3 - few TRBJ1-2
TGTGCCAGCAGTGACCCGGGCGGGGGGAGTGAAAAACTGTTTTTT CASSDPGGGSEKLFF TRBV6-4 - - TRBJ1-4